Listed below are T cell receptor beta chains from one sample, sequenced in a study of blood T cell repertoires in COVID-19. Here immunoSEQ multiplex PCR was the method, and the copy in TCRdb shows in-frame clones only, minus some. In the table there are about 150,000 clones, roughly 80% of which are singletons. Sequenced material: peripheral blood. These receptors all stem from an elderly man with acute or convalescent COVID-19. Each CDR3 is given with its conserved first and last residue. Fields, in order: D gene, J gene, V gene, clone size, CDR3 DNA, CDR3 protein. D genes are given only for firm matches. Expanded clones get a size class; other rows say once, few or many, or leave the size out.

>.|TRBJ2-2|TRBV10-2|.
TGCGCCAGCAGGGGGGACATAAACACCGGGGAGCTGTTTTTT
CASRGDINTGELFF
>.|TRBJ2-6|TRBV28|.
TGTGCCAGCGGCAGGGGTTCTGGGGCCAACGTCCTGACTTTC
CASGRGSGANVLTF
>.|TRBJ2-7|TRBV6-2/TRBV6-3|.
TGTGCCAGCAGTGCCGACAGGTCGGCCTACGAGCAGTACTTC
CASSADRSAYEQYF
>.|TRBJ1-2|TRBV28|.
TGTGCCAGCAGCCGACAGACTAACTATGGCTACACCTTC
CASSRQTNYGYTF
>.|TRBJ1-5|TRBV21-1|.
TGTGCCAGCAGCAATCGGGGTTCGGGCAATCAGCCCCAGCATTTT
CASSNRGSGNQPQHF
>.|TRBJ2-2|TRBV9|.
TGTGCCAGCAGCGCTTCAGGGGAGCTCACCGGGGAGCTGTTTTTT
CASSASGELTGELFF
>TRBD1|TRBJ1-1|TRBV5-1|.
TGCGCCAGCAGCTGGACAGGGAAAACTGAAGCTTTCTTT
CASSWTGKTEAFF
>.|TRBJ2-3|TRBV24-1|.
TGTGCCACCAGTGATTTTGACGGCTGGAGGGATACGCAGTATTTT
CATSDFDGWRDTQYF
>.|TRBJ1-2|TRBV7-2|.
TGTGCCAGCAGCTTAAACTACGGCTATGGCTACACCTTC
CASSLNYGYGYTF
>.|TRBJ1-6|TRBV6-5|.
TGTGCCAGCAGTTACTTTGGCCAGGGGATTAATTCACCCCTCCACTTT
CASSYFGQGINSPLHF
>.|TRBJ2-7|TRBV11-3|.
TGTGCCAGCAGCACTGGAATTAGAGGGATAGTCGAGCAGTACTTC
CASSTGIRGIVEQYF
>.|TRBJ2-1|TRBV5-1|.
TGCGCCAGCAGGGTACAGGGCAGCTCCTACAATGAGCAGTTCTTC
CASRVQGSSYNEQFF
>.|TRBJ1-4|TRBV3-1/TRBV3-2|.
TGTGCCAGCAGCCAAGTTTCAGGGGAAAAACTGTTTTTT
CASSQVSGEKLFF
>.|TRBJ1-4|TRBV7-9|.
TGTGCCAGCCTCCCAGAGACAGGCCACGAAAAACTGTTTTTT
CASLPETGHEKLFF
>.|TRBJ1-6|TRBV12-3/TRBV12-4|few
TGTGCCAGCAGCCCCGCGACTGGTTCACCCCTCCACTTT
CASSPATGSPLHF
>.|TRBJ2-3|TRBV20-1|.
TGCAGTGCTAGCCTAGATACGCAGTATTTT
CSASLDTQYF